This entry concerns a single TCR beta chain. Other DNA sequences in the sample encode the same CDR3. Data came from immunoSEQ multiplex PCR; TCRdb stores just in-frame clones and leaves some out. The sample lists approximately 89,000 clones, over 80% occurring once. The time point was: cycle 4 day 1 (C4D1), after 5 to 7 weeks of nivolumab. Each and every patient relapsed after autologous stem cell transplantation, and patients got differing brentuximab vedotin exposure. Germline CDR1 and CDR2: SGHTA and FQGTGA. Trimming left V 2 bases short and J 7 bases short, with 8 bases between. CDR3 length: 13 amino acids. The entry originates in a study of PD-1 blockade in classical Hodgkin lymphoma.

This TCR was recovered from a human donor with classical Hodgkin lymphoma. This chain uses TRBV7-3 with TRBJ2-2; D gene ambiguous. Sequenced material: peripheral blood mononuclear cells (PBMCs), taken before the fourth cycle of nivolumab. The DNA for the CDR3 is TGTGCCAGCAGCTTATCGCGTAGCGGGGAGCTGTTTTTT. Residues: CASSLSRSGELFF.